These 9 T cell receptor beta chains originate from one sample sequenced in a study of graft-versus-host responses after intestinal transplantation (dated by TCRdb to 2020 to 2023). Receptor amplification or capture employed the immunoSEQ multiplex PCR assay. Sourced from immuneACCESS, this table was stored by TCRdb with only in-frame sequences that have V and J called. A share of the clones is absent; for the studies checked, an unresolved V gene accounts for under half, and the remainder has no known explanation. In all, the sample holds thousands of clones, and approximately 30% of those were seen once. About 3% of the sample is held by the ten biggest clonotypes. The sample's time point label is to be understood as: cells obtained before transplantation from donor or recipient. In the mixed lymphocyte reactions, around 200,000 CFSE-labeled pre-transplant responders were plated with around 200,000 irradiated violet-dye-labeled stimulators and cultured for 6 days.

This specimen was alloreactive CD8+ T cells from a mixed lymphocyte reaction culture, taken before transplantation. Read against the paper, the sample's cell subset or site label means: CFSE-low proliferating T cells sorted from approximately 6-day pre-transplant mixed lymphocyte reaction (GvH or HvG direction). These receptors were taken from a human patient who was an organ donor for intestinal transplantation.

This clone was seen a handful of times. The CDR3 nucleotides read TGTGCCAGCAGTTTGTTAGGAACGGGAGGAATCTCCTACAATGAGCAGTTCTTC. Protein product: CASSLLGTGGISYNEQFF. This rearrangement joins TRBV27 to TRBJ2-1, with 7 nucleotides matching TRBD2. Germline V CDR1 and CDR2: MNHEY, SMNVEV (reference sequence). This CDR3 has 18 amino acids. J gave up 0 bases and V 3 bases, and 11 bases lay outside the gene matches.

This clone was seen only a few times. The genes are TRBV6-4 and TRBJ2-3; 12 bases line up with TRBD2. V was clipped by 6 bases and J by 1 base; unmatched bases: 5. CDR1 is MRHNA, CDR2 SNTAGT, per germline. The CDR3 length is 16 residues. The CDR3 here is CASSPSGGAGTDTQYF. The CDR3 nucleotides read TGTGCCAGCAGCCCTAGCGGGGGGGCCGGCACAGATACGCAGTATTTT.

There are a few counts of this clone. The chain joins TRBV5-1 to TRBJ2-2; D possibly corresponds to TRBD1 (6 bases). The length of the CDR3 is 15 residues. V was cut by 4 bases and J by 7 bases, with 17 bases left in between. CDR1 is SGHRS, CDR2 YFSETQ, per germline. In DNA, the CDR3 is TGCGCCAGCAGCCCGGGACAAGGGCTAGACGGGGAGCTGTTTTTT. Amino acid sequence: CASSPGQGLDGELFF.

This clone has more than one count but fewer than ten. This chain connects TRBV27 to TRBJ1-5, with D possibly being TRBD1 (5 bases). Germline CDR1 MNHEY, CDR2 SMNVEV (reference sequence). The CDR3 runs 15 residues. V dropped 2 bases and J dropped 0 bases, with 8 bases sitting between them. The CDR3 is CASSLMGLSNQPQHF. CDR3 sequence (DNA): TGTGCCAGCAGTTTAATGGGACTTAGCAATCAGCCCCAGCATTTT.

The gene calls are TRBV4-1 and TRBJ2-1, with D perhaps TRBD1 (5 bases). Per germline, CDR1 MGHRA and CDR2 YSYEKL. The CDR3 runs to 17 residues. V lost 4 bases and J lost 0, with 16 bases in between. CDR3 region: CASSPPGRGYSYNEQFF. CDR3 in DNA: TGCGCCAGCAGCCCCCCCGGTAGGGGCTACTCCTACAATGAGCAGTTCTTC.

The V and J genes are TRBV15 and TRBJ2-7; tentatively, D is TRBD1 (5 bases). Trimming removed 0 bases at V and 0 bases at J, with 12 bases between. The CDR3 loop spans 16 amino acids. Germline-derived CDR1 and CDR2 are LNHNV and YYDKDF (reference sequence). DNA for the CDR3: TGTGCCACCAGCAGAGAGGCAGGGTACTTCTCCTACGAGCAGTACTTC. It is translated as CATSREAGYFSYEQYF.

The V call is TRBV4-1, the J call TRBJ2-7; D gene ambiguous. The CDR3 length is 15 residues. Trimming left V 1 base short and J 5 bases short, with 15 bases between. Germline V gene sequence: CDR1 MGHRA, CDR2 YSYEKL. The CDR3, as DNA: TGCGCCAGCAGCCAAGCCGGGTCCTACCGGAACGAGCAGTACTTC. Its translation: CASSQAGSYRNEQYF.

This chain links TRBV27 with TRBJ2-5, with a possible D match to TRBD2 (6 bases). CDR1 MNHEY and CDR2 SMNVEV come from the germline V gene (reference sequence). V lost 5 bases and J lost 5, with 12 bases in between. The CDR3 extends over 13 amino acids. CDR3 DNA sequence: TGTGCCAGCAGTCGACTAGTAAGTGAGACCCAGTACTTC. As protein: CASSRLVSETQYF.

The rearrangement uses TRBV6-4 and TRBJ2-2, with D perhaps TRBD2 (6 bases). V was clipped by 4 bases and J by 3 bases, with 9 bases between them. Germline V CDR1 and CDR2: MRHNA, SNTAGT. CDR3 length equals 14 residues. The CDR3 protein is CASSAGDHTGELFF. Here the CDR3 DNA reads TGTGCCAGCAGTGCGGGGGATCACACCGGGGAGCTGTTTTTT.